This TCR beta chain was sequenced for a study of cytomegalovirus exposure and HLA in healthy donors. The study, taken as a whole, reports: Three chains linked to CMV were shown in vitro to be specific for CMV antigens. Reportedly, TCR beta sequences accurately predicted HLA-A and HLA-B alleles in most subjects.

Germline lookup yields CDR1 MDHEN and CDR2 SYDVKM. V lost 5 bases to trimming and J lost 1 base; unmatched junction nucleotides: 4. This CDR3 is 14 amino acids long. Vbeta (60) and Jbeta (13) primers were used in the PCR. Here immunoSEQ multiplex PCR was the method, and the copy in TCRdb shows in-frame clones only, minus some. This sample carries around 95,000 clones, about four fifths of them seen once, and the ten largest clones take more than 3%. Regarding this clone: Its cognate antigen is unknown.

The material sequenced was PBMCs. V gene TRBV28 combines with J gene TRBJ2-7, with 8 bases aligning to TRBD1. This TCR came from a female donor in good health and CMV-seropositive. In nucleotides, the CDR3 is TGTGCCAGCAGTCTACGGACAGGGTCCTACGAGCAGTACTTC. Its translation is CASSLRTGSYEQYF.